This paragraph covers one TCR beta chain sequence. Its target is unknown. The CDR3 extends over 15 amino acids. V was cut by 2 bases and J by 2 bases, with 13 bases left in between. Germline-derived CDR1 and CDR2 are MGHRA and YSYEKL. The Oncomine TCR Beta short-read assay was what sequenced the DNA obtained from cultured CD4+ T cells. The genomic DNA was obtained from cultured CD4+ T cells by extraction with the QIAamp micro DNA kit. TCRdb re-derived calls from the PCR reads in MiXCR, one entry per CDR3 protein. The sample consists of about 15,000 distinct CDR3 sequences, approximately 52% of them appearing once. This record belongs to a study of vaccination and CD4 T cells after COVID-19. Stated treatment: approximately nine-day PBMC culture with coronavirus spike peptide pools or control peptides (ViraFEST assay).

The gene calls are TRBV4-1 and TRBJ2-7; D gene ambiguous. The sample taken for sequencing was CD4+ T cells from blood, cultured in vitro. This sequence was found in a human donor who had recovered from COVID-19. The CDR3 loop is CASSQWKVGTYEQYF. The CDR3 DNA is TGCGCCAGCAGCCAATGGAAAGTTGGAACCTACGAGCAGTACTTC.